The 8 T cell receptor beta chains listed next were all sequenced from one sample in a study of blood T cell repertoires in COVID-19. TCRdb's copy holds only in-frame clones and misses some; the assay was immunoSEQ multiplex PCR. The sample carries about 110,000 clones, approximately 83% recorded once. The source material was peripheral blood. These receptors were collected from a woman aged 70-85 years with acute or convalescent COVID-19.

The table lists this clone with a few counts. The chain joins TRBV11-2 to TRBJ2-7; TRBD1 matches 8 bases. The V gene's germline CDR1 is SGHAT and CDR2 FQNNGV. CDR3 length: 18 amino acids. The trim removed 4 bases at V and 0 bases at J, leaving 14 bases unmatched. CDR3 DNA: TGTGCCAGCAGCTCCCCTCGGGACAGGACCCTCTTCTCCTACGAGCAGTACTTC. Its translation is CASSSPRDRTLFSYEQYF.

The gene calls are TRBV4-2 and TRBJ2-5, with D possibly being TRBD2 (5 bases). This CDR3 contains 14 residues. Trimming took off 6 bases at V and 5 bases at J, with 16 bases between the two ends. Per the germline V gene, CDR1 is LGHNA and CDR2 is YNFKEQ. CDR3 in DNA: TGTGCCAGCAGTCTACGGGATATCGAGGAGACCCAGTACTTC. Translating gives CASSLRDIEETQYF.

The rearrangement links TRBV7-2 to TRBJ2-5; 9 nucleotides agree with TRBD1. The CDR3 spans 15 residues. Germline V lookup: CDR1 SGHTA, CDR2 FQGNSA. V dropped 4 bases and J dropped 5; count of bases not matched to a gene: 8. DNA of the CDR3: TGTGCCAGCAGCTATCAACAGGGGGCCCGGGAGACCCAGTACTTC. Translated: CASSYQQGARETQYF.

CDR3 loop: CASSVGDRGTVKLFF. CDR3 in DNA: TGTGCCAGCAGCGTAGGGGACAGGGGCACGGTAAAACTGTTTTTT. V usage is TRBV9 and J usage is TRBJ1-4, with 10 nucleotides matching TRBD1. Trimming at V came to 0 bases and at J to 10 bases, leaving 6 bases not matched to a gene. The CDR3 contains 15 residues. The germline gives CDR1 SGDLS, CDR2 YYNGEE.

The genes are TRBV19 and TRBJ1-2; the D is unclear. Germline assignment: CDR1 LNHDA and CDR2 SQIVND (reference sequence). The V end was cut by 6 bases, the J end by 1 base, with 9 bases between. CDR3 length: 13 residues. The CDR3 DNA reads TGTGCCAGTAGATATGAGAATAACTATGGCTACACCTTC. This sequence encodes CASRYENNYGYTF. The full variable domain, completed using reference TRBV19 and TRBJ1-2, is DGGITQSPKYLFRKEGQNVTLSCEQNLNHDAMYWYRQDPGQGLRLIYYSQIVNDFQKGDIAEGYSVSREKKESFPLTVTSAQKNPTAFYLCASRYENNYGYTFGSGTRLTVV.

V usage is TRBV11-2 and J usage is TRBJ1-6; a weak D match, TRBD1 (6 bases). Germline V gene data show CDR1 as SGHAT and CDR2 as FQNNGV. Trimming removed 5 bases from V and 9 bases from J, with 17 bases in between. The CDR3 runs to 15 residues. In DNA form, the CDR3 reads TGTGCCAGCAGCCCAACAGGGTACCCTTCTTCACCCCTCCACTTT. It codes for CASSPTGYPSSPLHF.

The chain has TRBV6-5 and TRBJ1-6; D is unresolved. The CDR3 extends over 15 amino acids. Germline lookup yields CDR1 MNHEY and CDR2 SVGAGI. The V end lost 6 bases, the J end lost 0 bases, and 9 bases lay between the germline ends. The CDR3 coding sequence is TGTGCCAGCAGAAGAGGGAACTCCTATAATTCACCCCTCCACTTT. Residues: CASRRGNSYNSPLHF.

For the CDR3, the DNA is TGTGCCAGCAGCTTTGCAGGGAACAGTGGCTACACCTTC. It is translated as CASSFAGNSGYTF. The genes are TRBV5-8 and TRBJ1-2; tentative D call: TRBD1 (5 bases). Germline CDR1 is SGHTS and CDR2 is YDEGEE. Deletions cut 2 bases from V and 7 bases from J, with 12 bases between. The CDR3 runs 13 residues.